The clone carrying this T cell receptor beta chain has only a few counts. The antigen is undetermined. Trimming shortened V by 1 base and J by 7 bases, and 16 bases separated the two germline ends. The length of the CDR3 is 16 residues. CDR1 and CDR2 from the germline V gene are MGHRA and YSYEKL. This record belongs to a study of cytomegalovirus exposure and HLA in healthy donors. Findings of the study overall: A cluster of highly shared sequence variants was likely a sequencing artifact. TCR beta sequences reportedly predicted most subjects' HLA-A and HLA-B alleles accurately. Association of a missense DCLRE1C variant with TCR beta V- and J-gene trimming was reported in a later analysis. In an earlier analysis, most TCR beta V segments were productive about 87% or about 30% of the time.

The PCR made use of 60 Vbeta and 13 Jbeta primers. Sequenced by immunoSEQ multiplex PCR; TCRdb stores in-frame clones only, minus some. The table shows some 140,000 clones, with 75% to 85% occurring only once. The gene calls are TRBV4-1 and TRBJ1-4; tentative D call: TRBD1 (6 bases). The sequencing sample was made of PBMCs. The source is a female donor in good health and CMV-seropositive. CDR3 coding DNA: TGCGCCAGCAGCCAAGTATCGGGGGGGGCGGGTGAAAAACTGTTTTTT. This gives the protein CASSQVSGGAGEKLFF.